The clone carrying this TCR beta chain appeared many times. Its antigen remains unidentified. These data belong to a study of T cell repertoires in cytomegalovirus infection. Across the whole study: CMV epitopes that were recently identified and HLA-C-restricted were used alongside well-studied HLA-B-restricted ones.

V was cut by 5 bases and J by 0 bases, with 14 bases left in between. The CDR3 spans 16 residues. Germline V CDR1 and CDR2: SEHNR, FQNEAQ (reference sequence). TCRdb analysed the reads with MiXCR anew, one entry per CDR3 protein. The table has about 74,000 distinct CDR3 sequences, more than 25% seen once. This chain joins TRBV7-9 and TRBJ1-3, with D possibly being TRBD1 (5 bases). The sample here was CD8+ T cells from cultured PBMCs, taken from culture after CMV antigen stimulation. The source is a human donor in good health (CMV status not recorded). Some clones in this sample may be carry-over from other donors' samples. CDR3 DNA sequence: TGTGCCAGCAGCATCGGGACTGCGAGCTCTGGAAACACCATATATTTT. This sequence encodes CASSIGTASSGNTIYF.